What follows are 17 T cell receptor beta chains derived from one specimen sequenced in a study of somatic mutations in cytotoxic T cells in rheumatoid arthritis. Profiled with immunoSEQ multiplex PCR; TCRdb holds only in-frame clones, not every one. The top ten hold roughly 15% of the sample, which has about 20,000 clones, 86% seen once. Sequences were obtained from CD8+ T cells sorted from blood. These receptors all stem from a man in his forties in good health.

This rearrangement joins TRBV28 to TRBJ1-4; 8 bases map to TRBD1. Germline loops: CDR1 MDHEN, CDR2 SYDVKM. The CDR3 totals 18 residues. The ends lost 6 bases at V and 0 bases at J; junction bases unmatched: 12. The CDR3 loop reads CASRADRVPFATNEKLFF. The CDR3 bases are TGTGCCAGCAGGGCGGACAGGGTCCCTTTTGCAACTAATGAAAAACTGTTTTTT.

This chain uses TRBV29-1 with TRBJ2-2; possible D gene TRBD2, 5 bases. V lost 6 bases and J 5 bases, leaving 10 bases between the germline ends. Germline CDR1 reads SQVTM; CDR2 reads ANQGSEA. The CDR3 is 12 amino acids. The CDR3 protein is CSVPSGTGELFF. The DNA for the CDR3 is TGCAGCGTCCCGAGCGGTACCGGGGAGCTGTTTTTT.

The chain links TRBV6-6 to TRBJ1-4, with D possibly matching TRBD1 (5 bases). CDR1 is MNHNY and CDR2 is SVGAGI in the germline V gene (reference sequence). The length of the CDR3 is 16 residues. The V and J ends lost 6 bases and 3 bases respectively, with 17 bases between them. The CDR3, as DNA: TGTGCCAGCAGCCAGGGATCCTTGACTTCTAATGAAAAACTGTTTTTT. Amino acids: CASSQGSLTSNEKLFF.

The genes are TRBV21-1 and TRBJ2-1; TRBD2, the table's D call, lacks a check against the DNA. TRBV21-1 corresponds to a pseudogene. The CDR3 loop spans 13 amino acids. The CDR3 spells CASSKAEADVGFF. CDR3 sequence (DNA): TGTGCCAGCAGCAAAGCGGAGGCGGACGTGGGGTTCTTC.

V and J are TRBV2 and TRBJ2-3; 12 bases are shared with TRBD1. Per germline, CDR1 SNHLY and CDR2 FYNNEI. The V and J ends lost 6 bases and 3 bases, in that order; junction bases with no gene match: 7. The CDR3 runs 16 residues. The CDR3 spells CASSGTGGANTDTQYF. The CDR3 bases are TGTGCCAGCAGCGGGACAGGGGGCGCGAATACAGATACGCAGTATTTT.

V gene TRBV27 combines with J gene TRBJ2-1; 14 bases align to TRBD2. Trimming removed 6 bases from V and 9 bases from J; junction bases left unmatched: 4. The CDR3 is made up of 14 amino acids. CDR1 and CDR2 (germline): MNHEY, SMNVEV (reference sequence). CDR3 loop: CASRTSGRATEQFF. CDR3 nucleotides: TGTGCCAGCAGGACTAGCGGGAGGGCCACTGAGCAGTTCTTC.

The chain uses TRBV13 and TRBJ2-5; no definite D call. TRBJ2-7 matches the DNA end more closely, so the J call is doubtful. Germline V gene sequence: CDR1 PRHDT, CDR2 FYEKMQ (reference sequence). This CDR3 contains 12 residues. CDR3 sequence: CASSPWGSEQYF. The CDR3 bases are TGTGCCAGCAGCCCGTGGGGAAGCGAGCAGTACTTC.

The chain is built from TRBV11-2 and TRBJ2-1, with 11 bases that match TRBD2. From germline, CDR1 is SGHAT and CDR2 FQNNGV. The junction had 6 bases not matched to a gene; V was cut back by 5 bases and J by 3 bases. This CDR3 has 16 amino acids. CDR3 loop: CASSPDGLAGYNEQFF. For the CDR3, the DNA is TGTGCCAGCAGCCCCGACGGACTAGCGGGCTACAATGAGCAGTTCTTC.

The chain carries TRBV5-5 and TRBJ2-2, with 7 bases aligning to TRBD1. V was pared by 4 bases and J by 0 bases, with 9 bases of the junction left unmatched. This CDR3 contains 17 residues. From germline, CDR1 is SGHKS and CDR2 YYEKEE (reference sequence). The CDR3 nucleotides are TGTGCCAGCAGCCCCGGGACAGCCTTTTCGAACACCGGGGAGCTGTTTTTT. This sequence encodes CASSPGTAFSNTGELFF.

The gene calls are TRBV28 and TRBJ2-4; tentatively, D is TRBD1 (6 bases). V dropped 5 bases and J dropped 5 bases, with 13 bases sitting between them. Per the germline V gene, CDR1 is MDHEN and CDR2 is SYDVKM. CDR3 length equals 14 residues. CDR3 residues: CASSTGIVENIQYF. CDR3 coding DNA: TGTGCCAGCAGTACAGGGATTGTGGAAAACATTCAGTACTTC.

The rearrangement uses TRBV28 and TRBJ2-1, with 7 bases fitting TRBD2. V gave up 8 bases and J gave up 7 bases; unmatched junction bases: 14. The V gene's germline CDR1 is MDHEN and CDR2 SYDVKM. The CDR3 is made up of 15 amino acids. The CDR3, as DNA: TGTGCCAGCGGCGCCCTGCGGGAGCATGGGAATGAGCAGTTCTTC. Translation: CASGALREHGNEQFF.

The rearrangement uses TRBV27 and TRBJ2-7; TRBD1 matches 9 bases. V lost 6 bases to trimming and J lost 2 bases; unmatched junction nucleotides: 14. The germline gives CDR1 MNHEY, CDR2 SMNVEV (reference sequence). This CDR3 has 17 amino acids. The CDR3 sequence: CASRAPTGTGITYEQYF. As DNA, the CDR3 is TGTGCCAGCAGAGCGCCTACCGGGACAGGGATCACCTACGAGCAGTACTTC.

The gene calls are TRBV28 and TRBJ2-3; D not resolved. CDR1 is MDHEN and CDR2 is SYDVKM in the germline V gene. V lost 2 bases, J lost 1 base, and 10 bases lay in between. The CDR3 runs to 15 residues. This CDR3 is CASSLMRFGTDTQYF. The CDR3 region has the DNA TGTGCCAGCAGTTTAATGCGGTTCGGCACAGATACGCAGTATTTT.

Comments on this clone: Other DNA sequences in this sample translate to the same CDR3. This rearrangement joins TRBV27 to TRBJ2-7, with TRBD2 matching 7 bases. Germline loops: CDR1 MNHEY, CDR2 SMNVEV (reference sequence). The CDR3 loop spans 16 amino acids. The V gene end was trimmed by 6 bases and the J gene end by 5 bases; junction bases not matched to a gene: 16. CDR3 in amino acids: CASSLGASGRYNEQYF. For the CDR3, the DNA is TGTGCCAGCAGCTTAGGGGCTAGCGGACGATATAACGAGCAGTACTTC.

This clone occurred once. The chain links TRBV9 to TRBJ2-2; no reliable D call. CDR1 and CDR2 (germline): SGDLS, YYNGEE. The CDR3 loop spans 12 amino acids. V lost 4 bases to trimming and J lost 9 bases, with 10 bases between them. The CDR3 sequence: CASSPAARELFF. The CDR3, as DNA: TGTGCCAGCAGCCCGGCGGCCCGGGAGCTGTTTTTT.

The chain combines TRBV28 with TRBJ2-1; D uncertain. CDR3 length: 12 residues. V was pared by 5 bases and J by 4 bases, with 6 bases between. Germline assignment: CDR1 MDHEN and CDR2 SYDVKM. CDR3 in DNA: TGTGCCAGCAGTCCGGTGTACAATGAGCAGTTCTTC. Translated: CASSPVYNEQFF. The whole variable domain, remainder taken from reference TRBV28 and TRBJ2-1, is DVKVTQSSRYLVKRTGEKVFLECVQDMDHENMFWYRQDPGLGLRLIYFSYDVKMKEKGDIPEGYSVSREKKERFSLILESASTNQTSMYLCASSPVYNEQFFGPGTRLTVL.

The chain links TRBV28 to TRBJ2-1; the match to TRBD2 covers 12 bases. This CDR3 spans 16 amino acids. V was pared by 4 bases and J by 2 bases, with 3 bases of the junction left unmatched. Germline CDR1 reads MDHEN; CDR2 reads SYDVKM. This CDR3 reads CASSSWTSGAYNEQFF. Here the CDR3 DNA reads TGTGCCAGCAGTTCATGGACTAGCGGGGCCTACAATGAGCAGTTCTTC. The full variable domain, with the rest looked up from reference TRBV28 and TRBJ2-1, is DVKVTQSSRYLVKRTGEKVFLECVQDMDHENMFWYRQDPGLGLRLIYFSYDVKMKEKGDIPEGYSVSREKKERFSLILESASTNQTSMYLCASSSWTSGAYNEQFFGPGTRLTVL.